The 22 T cell receptor beta chains reported below all come from one sample, sequenced in a study of OX40 agonist ivuxolimab in advanced cancers. Sequencing used immunoSEQ multiplex PCR; TCRdb keeps in-frame clones, though not all of them. The sample consists of around 70,000 clones, roughly 80% of them appearing once. The starting material was CD4+ or CD8+ T cells sorted from blood, obtained in a trial of the OX40 agonist ivuxolimab. The origin of the receptors is an adult with an advanced solid tumor such as melanoma, head and neck, liver or kidney cancer.

The chain uses TRBV5-6 and TRBJ1-6, with a weak D call TRBD1 (5 bases). The V end lost 1 base, the J end lost 7 bases, and 9 bases lay between the germline ends. This CDR3 region has 14 residues. Germline V gene lookup returns CDR1 SGHDT and CDR2 YYEEEE. CDR3 region: CASSLPGNNSPLHF. The CDR3 DNA is TGTGCCAGCAGCTTGCCAGGGAACAATTCACCCCTCCACTTT.

V is TRBV5-1 and J is TRBJ1-2, with D hard to call. Germline CDR1 SGHRS, CDR2 YFSETQ. V shed 2 bases and J shed 0 bases, with 8 bases lying between them. CDR3 length equals 14 residues. DNA for the CDR3: TGCGCCAGCAGCTTTGAGAGTCCTAACTATGGCTACACCTTC. Amino acid sequence: CASSFESPNYGYTF.

The chain uses TRBV4-2 and TRBJ1-6; TRBD1 matches 7 bases. CDR3 length equals 14 residues. Unmatched junction bases numbered 4, after V lost 4 bases and J lost 7 bases. Germline V gives CDR1 LGHNA, CDR2 YNFKEQ. CDR3 sequence reads: CASSRQGNNSPLHF. The CDR3 DNA sequence: TGTGCCAGCAGCCGACAGGGAAACAATTCACCCCTCCACTTT.

The chain couples TRBV6-1 to TRBJ2-7; TRBD1 matches 8 bases. The germline V gene encodes CDR1 MNHNS and CDR2 SASEGT. The J segment lost 4 bases and the V segment lost 7 bases, leaving 12 bases of the junction unmatched. The CDR3 extends over 15 amino acids. In nucleotides, the CDR3 is TGTGCCAGCAAGAATGGAGGACAGGGATTTTACGAGCAGTACTTC. It specifies CASKNGGQGFYEQYF.

In the case of this clone: At the DNA level, this CDR3 is encoded by other sequences in the same sample as well. The V gene is TRBV6-5, the J gene TRBJ2-7; TRBD1 matches 8 bases. Germline-derived CDR1 and CDR2 are MNHEY and SVGAGI. The trim removed 2 bases at V and 3 bases at J, leaving 6 bases unmatched. The CDR3 consists of 15 residues. CDR3 residues: CASSYDGQGHYEQYF. The CDR3 coding sequence is TGTGCCAGCAGTTACGATGGACAGGGACACTACGAGCAGTACTTC.

This clone has only one observation. The chain links TRBV6-5 to TRBJ2-3, with D perhaps given as TRBD1 or TRBD2 (5 bases each). Germline assignment: CDR1 MNHEY and CDR2 SVGAGI. The CDR3 loop spans 13 amino acids. With 6 bases removed from V and 4 bases from J, the gap between germline ends came to 11 bases. In nucleotides, the CDR3 is TGTGCCAGCAGAAAGTTGGGGGCAGATACGCAGTATTTT. Amino acid sequence: CASRKLGADTQYF.

The rearrangement joins TRBV11-3 to TRBJ2-2; possibly TRBD2 for D (5 bases). The germline V and J ends were trimmed by 0 bases and 1 base, with 9 bases remaining between them. This CDR3 contains 16 residues. The germline V gene has CDR1 SGHNT and CDR2 YENEEA. CDR3 DNA: TGTGCCAGCAGCTTAGATACACTAGAGAACACCGGGGAGCTGTTTTTT. It specifies CASSLDTLENTGELFF. Looking up the rest from reference TRBV11-3 and TRBJ2-2 gives the full variable domain: EAGVVQSPRYKIIEKKQPVAFWCNPISGHNTLYWYLQNLGQGPELLIRYENEEAVDDSQLPKDRFSAERLKGVDSTLKIQPAELGDSAVYLCASSLDTLENTGELFFGEGSRLTVL.

V is TRBV2 and J is TRBJ1-2, with 9 positions matching TRBD1. Germline V gene sequence: CDR1 SNHLY, CDR2 FYNNEI. The ends lost 3 bases at V and 8 bases at J; junction bases unmatched: 10. CDR3 length: 15 amino acids. The CDR3 bases are TGTGCCAGCAGTGACAGGGGACAGGGAGGGGTCGGCTACACCTTC. It specifies CASSDRGQGGVGYTF.

The gene calls are TRBV4-1 and TRBJ2-7, with 8 bases aligning to TRBD2. Trimming removed 0 bases from V and 5 bases from J; junction bases left unmatched: 15. The length of the CDR3 is 18 residues. Germline CDR1 MGHRA, CDR2 YSYEKL. CDR3 nucleotide sequence: TGCGCCAGCAGCCAAGATCGAGCGAGCGGGAGAGGTCGCGACGAGCAGTACTTC. This gives the protein CASSQDRASGRGRDEQYF.

V and J are TRBV19 and TRBJ2-5, with a weak D call TRBD2 (6 bases). The germline V gene has CDR1 LNHDA and CDR2 SQIVND (reference sequence). The CDR3 contains 16 residues. Trimming shortened V by 5 bases and J by 2 bases, and 18 bases separated the two germline ends. CDR3 loop: CASSQRGPGDQETQYF. The CDR3 nucleotides read TGTGCCAGTAGTCAACGAGGGCCGGGGGATCAAGAGACCCAGTACTTC.

The chain uses TRBV19 and TRBJ2-1; 7 bases are shared with TRBD1. Germline-derived CDR1 and CDR2 are LNHDA and SQIVND (reference sequence). V trimming: 7 bases; J trimming: 3 bases; junction bases outside the gene matches: 6. CDR3 length: 14 residues. CDR3 region: CASTGDRIYNEQFF. For the CDR3, the DNA is TGTGCCAGTACCGGGGACAGAATCTACAATGAGCAGTTCTTC. The full variable domain, in which reference TRBV19 and TRBJ2-1 provide the parts outside the CDR3, is DGGITQSPKYLFRKEGQNVTLSCEQNLNHDAMYWYRQDPGQGLRLIYYSQIVNDFQKGDIAEGYSVSREKKESFPLTVTSAQKNPTAFYLCASTGDRIYNEQFFGPGTRLTVL.

The V gene is TRBV5-1, the J gene TRBJ2-7, with TRBD1 identical over 8 bases. This CDR3 spans 15 amino acids. V dropped 4 bases and J dropped 6; count of bases not matched to a gene: 12. Germline V gene lookup returns CDR1 SGHRS and CDR2 YFSETQ. This chain's CDR3 is CASSVLPGQGGEQYF. Here the CDR3 DNA reads TGCGCCAGCAGCGTCCTGCCCGGACAGGGCGGCGAGCAGTACTTC. The full variable domain, in which reference TRBV5-1 and TRBJ2-7 provide the parts outside the CDR3, is KAGVTQTPRYLIKTRGQQVTLSCSPISGHRSVSWYQQTPGQGLQFLFEYFSETQRNKGNFPGRFSGRQFSNSRSEMNVSTLELGDSALYLCASSVLPGQGGEQYFGPGTRLTVT.

The V and J genes are TRBV18 and TRBJ2-2; the match to TRBD1 covers 9 bases. Trimming removed 0 bases from V and 4 bases from J; junction bases left unmatched: 0. This CDR3 region has 15 residues. Germline lookup yields CDR1 KGHSH and CDR2 LQKENI. The CDR3 reads CASSPPTGGTGELFF. The CDR3 DNA reads as TGTGCCAGCTCACCACCGACAGGGGGCACCGGGGAGCTGTTTTTT.

This clone was observed a handful of times. The chain combines TRBV6-6 with TRBJ1-4, with 7 bases aligning to TRBD1. V dropped 6 bases and J dropped 8; count of bases not matched to a gene: 9. Germline-derived CDR1 and CDR2 are MNHNY and SVGAGI (reference sequence). The CDR3 runs 14 residues. CDR3 DNA: TGTGCCAGCAGGACGCTAGGGGGCGACGAAAAACTGTTTTTT. Protein: CASRTLGGDEKLFF.

The rearrangement uses TRBV6-4 and TRBJ2-7, with TRBD1 identical over 8 bases. This CDR3 spans 14 amino acids. CDR1 and CDR2 (germline): MRHNA, SNTAGT. V shed 4 bases, J shed 12 bases, and the junction held 14 bases outside the gene matches. CDR3 loop: CASSGQSGTGKLYF. CDR3 bases: TGTGCCAGCAGTGGCCAAAGTGGGACAGGTAAATTGTACTTC.

The chain recombines TRBV7-9 with TRBJ2-2; 10 positions match TRBD1. The CDR3 length is 15 residues. The junction had 3 bases not matched to a gene; V was cut back by 1 base and J by 7 bases. The germline V gene encodes CDR1 SEHNR and CDR2 FQNEAQ (reference sequence). DNA for the CDR3: TGTGCCAGCAGCTTAGAGACAGGGGGCGTCGGGGAGCTGTTTTTT. The encoded protein is CASSLETGGVGELFF.

This chain links TRBV5-1 with TRBJ1-6; D unclear. The CDR3 extends over 13 amino acids. Trimming cost V 5 bases and J 10 bases, with 13 bases left between them. Per germline, CDR1 SGHRS and CDR2 YFSETQ. The CDR3 DNA is TGCGCCAGCAGTCTTAAACAGTCCTCACCCCTCCACTTT. This encodes CASSLKQSSPLHF.

The chain links TRBV6-5 to TRBJ2-7; D is possibly TRBD1 (5 bases). Germline V gene sequence: CDR1 MNHEY, CDR2 SVGAGI. V lost 6 bases and J 3 bases, leaving 18 bases between the germline ends. The CDR3 contains 15 residues. CDR3 residues: CASSNGYHQGYEQYF. The DNA of the CDR3 is TGTGCCAGCAGCAACGGATACCACCAGGGCTACGAGCAGTACTTC.

This clone has only a few counts. The chain has TRBV5-1 and TRBJ2-7; D gene ambiguous. In germline, CDR1 is SGHRS, CDR2 YFSETQ. The V and J ends lost 5 bases and 3 bases respectively, with 6 bases between them. This CDR3 contains 11 residues. CDR3 region: CASSTDYEQYF. The CDR3 DNA sequence: TGCGCCAGCAGTACAGACTACGAGCAGTACTTC. Full variable domain (rest looked up from reference TRBV5-1 and TRBJ2-7): KAGVTQTPRYLIKTRGQQVTLSCSPISGHRSVSWYQQTPGQGLQFLFEYFSETQRNKGNFPGRFSGRQFSNSRSEMNVSTLELGDSALYLCASSTDYEQYFGPGTRLTVT.

The chain joins TRBV14 to TRBJ1-2; D is ambiguous. The CDR3 sequence is 13 residues long. CDR1 and CDR2 (germline): SGHDN, FVKESK. With 3 bases removed from V and 3 bases from J, the gap between germline ends came to 8 bases. The CDR3 spells CASSQGFYYGYTF. The CDR3 bases are TGTGCCAGCAGCCAGGGGTTTTACTATGGCTACACCTTC.

The chain joins TRBV11-3 to TRBJ2-7; possibly TRBD1 for D (7 bases). CDR1 and CDR2 from the germline V gene are SGHNT and YENEEA. V was pared by 6 bases and J by 7 bases, with 16 bases between. There are 13 residues in the CDR3. The CDR3 DNA sequence: TGTGCCAGCAGACTCAGGGGGGCGAAAGAGCAGTACTTC. This codes for CASRLRGAKEQYF.

The sample holds one count of this clone. The gene calls are TRBV7-2 and TRBJ2-3, with TRBD2 as a possible D gene (6 bases). The CDR3 contains 15 residues. Trimming removed 2 bases at V and 4 bases at J, with 13 bases between. CDR1 is SGHTA and CDR2 is FQGNSA in the germline V gene. The CDR3 sequence: CASSLLSGGADTQYF. The CDR3 nucleotides read TGTGCCAGCAGCTTATTAAGTGGAGGGGCAGATACGCAGTATTTT.